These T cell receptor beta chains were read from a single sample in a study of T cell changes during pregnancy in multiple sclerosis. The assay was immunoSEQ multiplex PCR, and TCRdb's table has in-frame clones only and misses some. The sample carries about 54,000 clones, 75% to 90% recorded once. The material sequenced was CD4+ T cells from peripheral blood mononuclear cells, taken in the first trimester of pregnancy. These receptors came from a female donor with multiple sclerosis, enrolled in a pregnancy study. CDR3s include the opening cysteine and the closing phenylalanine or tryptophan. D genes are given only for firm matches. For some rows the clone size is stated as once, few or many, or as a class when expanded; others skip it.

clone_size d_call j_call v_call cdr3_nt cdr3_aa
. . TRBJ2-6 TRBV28 TGTGCCACCAATGTGGAGAGCGGGGCCAACGTCCTGACTTTC CATNVESGANVLTF
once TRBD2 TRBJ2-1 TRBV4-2 TGTGCCAGCAGCCTAGCGACTAGCGGGGCTATCAATGAGCAGTTCTTC CASSLATSGAINEQFF
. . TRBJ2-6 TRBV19 TGTGCCAGTAGTATAGATGGGCCAGGGTTTCTTAACTCTGGGGCCAACGTCCTGACTTTC CASSIDGPGFLNSGANVLTF
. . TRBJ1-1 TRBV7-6 TGTGCCAGCAGCTCCGAAGAAACTTACACTGAAGCTTTCTTT CASSSEETYTEAFF
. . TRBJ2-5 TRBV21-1 TGTGCCAGCCCCTCAGAGACCCAGTACTTC CASPSETQYF
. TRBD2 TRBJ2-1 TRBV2 TGTGCCAGCAGTGCGCGACTAGCGGTACGGGACAATGAGCAGTTCTTC CASSARLAVRDNEQFF
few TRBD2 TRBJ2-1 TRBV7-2 TGTGCCAGCAGCTCCCCCGGGACTAGTCAAAAGCAGTTCTTC CASSSPGTSQKQFF
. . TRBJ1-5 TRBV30 TGTGCCTGGAGTGTGGGACAAGCGAGGACCCAGCCCCAGCATTTT CAWSVGQARTQPQHF
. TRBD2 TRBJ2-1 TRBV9 TGTGCCAGCAGCGTAGCAATAGCGGGAGGGGACAATGAGCAGTTCTTC CASSVAIAGGDNEQFF
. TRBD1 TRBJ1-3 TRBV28 TGTGCCAGCAGCGCAGCCGGGACAGCTGGAAACACCATATATTTT CASSAAGTAGNTIYF
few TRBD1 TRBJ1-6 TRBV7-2 TGTGCCAGCAGTCTATTCTCCGGGACAGGGTACTCACCCCTCCACTTT CASSLFSGTGYSPLHF
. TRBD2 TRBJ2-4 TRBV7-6 TGTGCCAGCAGCTCCTACCCGACTAGCGGGGGAGGCATTCAGTACTTC CASSSYPTSGGGIQYF
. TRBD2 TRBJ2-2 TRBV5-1 TGCGCCAGCAGCCCCCGGGGACTAGCGGGAGAGGCCGGGGAGCTGTTTTTT CASSPRGLAGEAGELFF
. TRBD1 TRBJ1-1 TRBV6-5 TGTGCCAGCAGTGGACAGGAGATGGGGAGCACTGAAGCTTTCTTT CASSGQEMGSTEAFF
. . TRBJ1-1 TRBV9 TGTGCCAGCAGCCCACGTGACAGGACCTTGAACACTGAAGCTTTCTTT CASSPRDRTLNTEAFF
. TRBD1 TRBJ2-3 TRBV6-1 TGTGCCAGCAGTGATACAGGGGCTGCTTCGCAGTATTTT CASSDTGAASQYF
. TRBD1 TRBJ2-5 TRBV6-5 TGTGCCAGCAGAGGGGGCTGGGAGACCCAGTACTTC CASRGGWETQYF
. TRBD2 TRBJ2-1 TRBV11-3 TGTGCCAGCACGAACCCCTCGACTAGCGGGGGGGCTGCTCAGTTCTTC CASTNPSTSGGAAQFF
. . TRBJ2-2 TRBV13 TGTGCCAGCACCTACGCTCCCAGGACCGGGGAGCTGTTTTTT CASTYAPRTGELFF
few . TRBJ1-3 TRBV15 TGTGCCACCAGGCGGACAGACACTGGAAACACCATATATTTT CATRRTDTGNTIYF
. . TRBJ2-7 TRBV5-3 TGTGCCAGAAGCGGGCCCAAAATGGAAGAGTACTTC CARSGPKMEEYF
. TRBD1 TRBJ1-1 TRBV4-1 TGCGCCAGCAGCTACGACCGGGACAGGAGCGAAGCTTTCTTT CASSYDRDRSEAFF
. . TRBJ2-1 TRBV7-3 TGTGCCAGCAGCATCGACGGGACAACCTACAATGAGCAGTTCTTC CASSIDGTTYNEQFF
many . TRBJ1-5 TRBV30 TGTGCCTGGAGTGTACGGGGAGCCCAGCCCCAGCATTTT CAWSVRGAQPQHF
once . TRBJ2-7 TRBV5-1 TGCGCCAGCAGCTTGCGGTCTTCTAGCGCACTAGGGAACGAGCAGTACTTC CASSLRSSSALGNEQYF
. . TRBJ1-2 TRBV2 TGTGCCAGCAGTGAAGTTGCGGGAGGGGCTGGCTACACCTTC CASSEVAGGAGYTF
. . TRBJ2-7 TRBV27 TGTGCCAGCAGTTTAGGAGGGTGGAAATCCTACGAGCAGTACTTC CASSLGGWKSYEQYF
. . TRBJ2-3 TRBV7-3 TGTGCCAGCAGCTTAACGGTCGCGGGAAGCACAGATACGCAGTATTTT CASSLTVAGSTDTQYF
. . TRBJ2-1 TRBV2 TGTGCCAGCAGTGAAGGAGGGAGGGGGTACAATGAGCAGTTCTTC CASSEGGRGYNEQFF
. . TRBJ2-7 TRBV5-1 TGCGCCAGCAGTATGGTGGGCGGGCGCGTCTACGAGCAGTACTTC CASSMVGGRVYEQYF